These 4 T cell receptor beta chains came from one sample sequenced in a study of T cells after yellow fever vaccination. A single record per CDR3 protein comes from TCRdb applying MiXCR to the 5' RACE reads. The data contain around 330,000 distinct CDR3 sequences, around 4% of them singletons. The material was PBMCs, obtained on the day of the yellow fever booster vaccination. These receptors were obtained from a man aged 18 to 30 who received the YFV17D yellow fever vaccine.

At least ten counts were recorded for this clonotype. In DNA form, the CDR3 reads TGTGCCAGCAGTTGGCAGGGTGTAGAGACCCAGTACTTC. It yields the protein CASSWQGVETQYF. The chain carries TRBV12-3 or TRBV12-4 and TRBJ2-5, with D tentatively TRBD1 (5 bases). This CDR3 region has 13 residues. Deletions cut 4 bases from V and 4 bases from J, with 10 bases between.

This clonotype has at least ten counts. This rearrangement joins TRBV5-1 to TRBJ2-5; D is uncertain. CDR3 length equals 14 residues. With 4 bases removed from V and 5 bases from J, the gap between germline ends came to 15 bases. The germline gives CDR1 SGHRS, CDR2 YFSETQ. The CDR3 coding sequence is TGCGCCAGCAGCCCTGACTCCCAAGCGGAGACCCAGTACTTC. The encoded protein is CASSPDSQAETQYF.

The chain combines TRBV7-2 with TRBJ2-7; 7 bases are a match to TRBD1. The germline V gene has CDR1 SGHTA and CDR2 FQGNSA. Losses at the gene ends were 1 base for V and 7 bases for J; bases not matched to a gene: 19. The CDR3 runs to 18 residues. Here the CDR3 reads CASSLGEPVDRDLGEQYF. Here the CDR3 DNA reads TGTGCCAGCAGCTTAGGCGAGCCTGTCGACAGGGACCTGGGAGAGCAGTACTTC.

Ten or more counts support this clonotype. The chain has TRBV6-4 and TRBJ2-2; D is ambiguous. Trimming took off 5 bases at V and 3 bases at J, with 7 bases between the two ends. From germline, CDR1 is MRHNA and CDR2 SNTAGT. CDR3 length: 13 residues. The CDR3 region has the DNA TGTGCCAGCAGTCCCCGGGACACCGGGGAGCTGTTTTTT. Translating gives CASSPRDTGELFF.